These T cell receptor beta chains were read from a single sample in a study of shared clonotypes between healthy human individuals. Clones were sequenced by immunoSEQ multiplex PCR, and TCRdb holds only the in-frame ones, with some missing. The table lists a few hundred thousand clones, around 97% of them singletons, with less than 0.065% in the top ten. Sequencing was performed on naive CD4+ T cells sorted from blood. These receptors were collected from a woman aged 30 to 39 in good health. Both conserved end residues are part of each CDR3. The D gene is left open where the match is weak. Clone size is given for some rows only: seen once, a few or many times, or a class if the clone is expanded.

cdr3_length: 16; clone_size: .; j_call: TRBJ2-7; v_call: TRBV11-2; d_call: TRBD2; cdr3_nt: TGTGCCAGCAGCTTGGAGAGCGGGAGGGCCGGGGGCGAGCAGTACTTC; cdr3_aa: CASSLESGRAGGEQYF
cdr3_length: 17; clone_size: .; j_call: TRBJ2-2; v_call: TRBV28; d_call: .; cdr3_nt: TGTGCCAGCAGTCCCTCTTGGGGCAGTCCAGACACCGGGGAGCTGTTTTTT; cdr3_aa: CASSPSWGSPDTGELFF
cdr3_length: 14; clone_size: .; j_call: TRBJ2-7; v_call: TRBV2; d_call: .; cdr3_nt: TGTGCCAGCCGCAAAATCGACGGATACTACGAGCAGTACTTC; cdr3_aa: CASRKIDGYYEQYF
cdr3_length: 16; clone_size: .; j_call: TRBJ2-6; v_call: TRBV19; d_call: .; cdr3_nt: TGTGCCACCTTCGACGGCGCCCTCTCTGGGGCCAACGTCCTGACTTTC; cdr3_aa: CATFDGALSGANVLTF
cdr3_length: 15; clone_size: .; j_call: TRBJ1-4; v_call: TRBV5-1; d_call: .; cdr3_nt: TGCGCCAGCAGCTTCGCGAGGGAGGGAAGTGAAAAACTGTTTTTT; cdr3_aa: CASSFAREGSEKLFF
cdr3_length: 14; clone_size: .; j_call: TRBJ1-1; v_call: TRBV5-5; d_call: TRBD1; cdr3_nt: TGTGCCAGCAGAGGACAGGCCCGTTCACCGAAAGCTTTCTTT; cdr3_aa: CASRGQARSPKAFF
cdr3_length: 15; clone_size: .; j_call: TRBJ2-7; v_call: TRBV28; d_call: TRBD1; cdr3_nt: TGTGCCAGCAGTTCCTCGACAGGGCCGAAAACACGGCAGTACTTC; cdr3_aa: CASSSSTGPKTRQYF
cdr3_length: 14; clone_size: .; j_call: TRBJ2-3; v_call: TRBV6-5; d_call: TRBD2; cdr3_nt: TGTGCCAGCAACAAAGCGGGGCAGCCTGATACGCAGTATTTT; cdr3_aa: CASNKAGQPDTQYF
cdr3_length: 14; clone_size: once; j_call: TRBJ2-5; v_call: TRBV6-1; d_call: .; cdr3_nt: TGTGCCAGCAGAATGACAGGCGGCACGGAGACCCAGTACTTC; cdr3_aa: CASRMTGGTETQYF
cdr3_length: 13; clone_size: once; j_call: TRBJ2-3; v_call: TRBV6-4; d_call: .; cdr3_nt: TGTGCCAGCAGTAAGGAGAGCACAGATACGCAGTATTTT; cdr3_aa: CASSKESTDTQYF
cdr3_length: 14; clone_size: .; j_call: TRBJ1-1; v_call: TRBV6-5; d_call: .; cdr3_nt: TGTGCCAGCAGCCACGGGCCTCGGACCACTGAAGCTTTCTTT; cdr3_aa: CASSHGPRTTEAFF
cdr3_length: 14; clone_size: .; j_call: TRBJ2-4; v_call: TRBV11-2; d_call: TRBD2; cdr3_nt: TGTGCCAGCAAGCGGGGGGTAGCCAAAAACATTCAGTACTTC; cdr3_aa: CASKRGVAKNIQYF
cdr3_length: 15; clone_size: .; j_call: TRBJ2-1; v_call: TRBV19; d_call: .; cdr3_nt: TGTGCCAGTAGTGTACAGAGCAGCTCCTACAATGAGCAGTTCTTC; cdr3_aa: CASSVQSSSYNEQFF
cdr3_length: 13; clone_size: .; j_call: TRBJ2-5; v_call: TRBV6-6; d_call: .; cdr3_nt: TGTGCCAGCAGGACAGTTACGCAAGAGACCCAGTACTTC; cdr3_aa: CASRTVTQETQYF
cdr3_length: 14; clone_size: .; j_call: TRBJ1-6; v_call: TRBV2; d_call: .; cdr3_nt: TGTGCCAGCAGCGGGACCAGGGTGACTTCACCCCTCCACTTT; cdr3_aa: CASSGTRVTSPLHF
cdr3_length: 14; clone_size: once; j_call: TRBJ1-2; v_call: TRBV5-1; d_call: TRBD1; cdr3_nt: TGCGCCAGCAGCTTGGGGGACAGGGCCTATGGCTACACCTTC; cdr3_aa: CASSLGDRAYGYTF
cdr3_length: 14; clone_size: .; j_call: TRBJ2-5; v_call: TRBV29-1; d_call: TRBD1; cdr3_nt: TGCAGCGTTGGACACGGGACAGGGGGAGAGACCCAGTACTTC; cdr3_aa: CSVGHGTGGETQYF
cdr3_length: 15; clone_size: .; j_call: TRBJ2-7; v_call: TRBV6-5; d_call: TRBD2; cdr3_nt: TGTGCCAGCAGTTACTCGGCGGGAGGTAACTACGAGCAGTACTTC; cdr3_aa: CASSYSAGGNYEQYF
cdr3_length: 14; clone_size: .; j_call: TRBJ2-6; v_call: TRBV2; d_call: .; cdr3_nt: TGTGCCAGCAGTGAGGATGTAGGATCCGCCGTCCTGACTTTC; cdr3_aa: CASSEDVGSAVLTF
cdr3_length: 8; clone_size: .; j_call: TRBJ2-7; v_call: TRBV6-4; d_call: .; cdr3_nt: TGTGCCAGCAGCGAGCAGTACTTC; cdr3_aa: CASSEQYF
cdr3_length: 15; clone_size: .; j_call: TRBJ2-6; v_call: TRBV6-1; d_call: .; cdr3_nt: TGTGCCAGCACCCCAAAAAGCTCTGGGGCCAACGTCCTGACTTTC; cdr3_aa: CASTPKSSGANVLTF
cdr3_length: 16; clone_size: .; j_call: TRBJ2-7; v_call: TRBV7-9; d_call: TRBD2; cdr3_nt: TGTGCCAGCAGCCATTCTGGGACTAGCGGGAGGGACGAGCAGTACTTC; cdr3_aa: CASSHSGTSGRDEQYF
cdr3_length: 16; clone_size: .; j_call: TRBJ2-3; v_call: TRBV5-4; d_call: .; cdr3_nt: TGTGCCAGCAGCCGTAAGGCTCTTATTCCCACAGATACGCAGTATTTT; cdr3_aa: CASSRKALIPTDTQYF
cdr3_length: 14; clone_size: .; j_call: TRBJ1-5; v_call: TRBV28; d_call: TRBD1; cdr3_nt: TGTGCCAGCAGTAGCGACAGGGACAATCAGCCCCAGCATTTT; cdr3_aa: CASSSDRDNQPQHF
cdr3_length: 14; clone_size: .; j_call: TRBJ1-1; v_call: TRBV2; d_call: TRBD1; cdr3_nt: TGTGCCAGCACTGGACAGGGGAGAGGGGCTGAAGCTTTCTTT; cdr3_aa: CASTGQGRGAEAFF
cdr3_length: 16; clone_size: .; j_call: TRBJ2-1; v_call: TRBV2; d_call: TRBD2; cdr3_nt: TGTGCCAGCAACCTTGGACTAGCGGGATCAGGTAATGAGCAGTTCTTC; cdr3_aa: CASNLGLAGSGNEQFF
cdr3_length: 16; clone_size: .; j_call: TRBJ1-3; v_call: TRBV9; d_call: .; cdr3_nt: TGTGCCAGCTTACACGTACAGGGAATAGCTGGAAACACCATATATTTT; cdr3_aa: CASLHVQGIAGNTIYF
cdr3_length: 13; clone_size: few; j_call: TRBJ1-1; v_call: TRBV27; d_call: .; cdr3_nt: TGTGCCAGCAGTCCTCAGCCTTTCACTGAAGCTTTCTTT; cdr3_aa: CASSPQPFTEAFF
cdr3_length: 14; clone_size: .; j_call: TRBJ2-7; v_call: TRBV19; d_call: .; cdr3_nt: TGTGCCACTTCCCGGGACGGAAGCTCCTACGAGCAGTACTTC; cdr3_aa: CATSRDGSSYEQYF
cdr3_length: 12; clone_size: .; j_call: TRBJ2-7; v_call: TRBV5-6; d_call: .; cdr3_nt: TGTGCCAGCAGCATTCGGGGGTACGAGCAGTACTTC; cdr3_aa: CASSIRGYEQYF
cdr3_length: 18; clone_size: .; j_call: TRBJ2-6; v_call: TRBV5-1; d_call: TRBD1; cdr3_nt: TGCGCCAGCAGCGCCACCGGGACAGGGGTTTCTGGGGCCAACGTCCTGACTTTC; cdr3_aa: CASSATGTGVSGANVLTF
cdr3_length: 15; clone_size: once; j_call: TRBJ2-7; v_call: TRBV28; d_call: TRBD1; cdr3_nt: TGTGCCAGCAGTGGACAGGGGAGAGCCACCTACGAGCAGTACTTC; cdr3_aa: CASSGQGRATYEQYF
cdr3_length: 15; clone_size: .; j_call: TRBJ2-4; v_call: TRBV19; d_call: .; cdr3_nt: TGTGCCAGTAGTCCCCGGACGAAAGCCAAAAACATTCAGTACTTC; cdr3_aa: CASSPRTKAKNIQYF
cdr3_length: 18; clone_size: .; j_call: TRBJ2-3; v_call: TRBV19; d_call: TRBD2; cdr3_nt: TGTGCCAGTAGTATAGCTCCCGGGACTAGCGCCCGCACGGATACGCAGTATTTT; cdr3_aa: CASSIAPGTSARTDTQYF
cdr3_length: 16; clone_size: .; j_call: TRBJ2-6; v_call: TRBV2; d_call: .; cdr3_nt: TGTGCCAGCAGGGCAGCCGCCTTCTCTGGGGCCAACGTCCTGACTTTC; cdr3_aa: CASRAAAFSGANVLTF
cdr3_length: 15; clone_size: .; j_call: TRBJ1-5; v_call: TRBV7-2; d_call: .; cdr3_nt: TGTGCCAGCAGCTTAAGACAGTATAGCAATCAGCCCCAGCATTTT; cdr3_aa: CASSLRQYSNQPQHF
cdr3_length: 14; clone_size: .; j_call: TRBJ1-1; v_call: TRBV10-3; d_call: .; cdr3_nt: TGTGCCATCAAGGAGGTAGGGGGTAACACTGAAGCTTTCTTT; cdr3_aa: CAIKEVGGNTEAFF
cdr3_length: 16; clone_size: .; j_call: TRBJ1-2; v_call: TRBV2; d_call: .; cdr3_nt: TGTGCCAGCAGTGAAGGGCCCCGGACCTACTTGGATGGCTACACCTTC; cdr3_aa: CASSEGPRTYLDGYTF
cdr3_length: 15; clone_size: once; j_call: TRBJ1-1; v_call: TRBV2; d_call: .; cdr3_nt: TGTGCCAGCAGTGATCGAGAGACTGTTCTAACTAAAGCTTTCTTT; cdr3_aa: CASSDRETVLTKAFF
cdr3_length: 15; clone_size: .; j_call: TRBJ1-5; v_call: TRBV4-1; d_call: .; cdr3_nt: TGCGCCAGCAGCCCCTTGCGGGAGAGCAATCAGCCCCAGCATTTT; cdr3_aa: CASSPLRESNQPQHF
cdr3_length: 14; clone_size: few; j_call: TRBJ2-7; v_call: TRBV19; d_call: .; cdr3_nt: TGTGCCAGTAGTATCACCGGGGTCGAAGGCGAGCAGTACTTC; cdr3_aa: CASSITGVEGEQYF
cdr3_length: 14; clone_size: .; j_call: TRBJ1-2; v_call: TRBV28; d_call: .; cdr3_nt: TGTGCCAGCAGTATCCGTGGGGTTCGGTATGGCTACACCTTC; cdr3_aa: CASSIRGVRYGYTF
cdr3_length: 14; clone_size: .; j_call: TRBJ2-5; v_call: TRBV19; d_call: TRBD1; cdr3_nt: TGTGCCAGTAGTGAGGGACAGGGGTTGGAGACCCAGTACTTC; cdr3_aa: CASSEGQGLETQYF
cdr3_length: 16; clone_size: .; j_call: TRBJ2-2; v_call: TRBV5-1; d_call: TRBD1; cdr3_nt: TGCGCCAGCAGTTCACCGGGACAGGCGCTCACCGGGGAGCTGTTTTTT; cdr3_aa: CASSSPGQALTGELFF
cdr3_length: 16; clone_size: few; j_call: TRBJ2-7; v_call: TRBV7-8; d_call: TRBD2; cdr3_nt: TGTGCCAGCAGCCCCCAACCCAGCGGGGGGTTGGGCGAGCAGTACTTC; cdr3_aa: CASSPQPSGGLGEQYF
cdr3_length: 14; clone_size: .; j_call: TRBJ1-2; v_call: TRBV19; d_call: .; cdr3_nt: TGTGCCAGTACAACCCCGGGACAAGTCTATGGCTACACCTTC; cdr3_aa: CASTTPGQVYGYTF